These 32 T cell receptor beta chains originate from one sample sequenced in a study of T cell responses to AZD1222 COVID-19 vaccine. Using immunoSEQ multiplex PCR, the repertoire was profiled, and TCRdb retains in-frame clones only, with some absent. The data contain about 150,000 clones, around 85% of them singletons. Sequencing was performed on peripheral blood, taken after recovery from COVID-19. Receptor source: an adult who had recovered from COVID-19.

The chain's CDR3 is CAIRPGLAGGGQETQYF. The CDR3 coding sequence is TGTGCCATCAGACCGGGACTAGCGGGAGGGGGCCAAGAGACCCAGTACTTC. V gene TRBV10-3 combines with J gene TRBJ2-5, with 16 bases aligning to TRBD2. The J segment lost 1 base and the V segment lost 6 bases, leaving 5 bases of the junction unmatched. CDR3 length equals 17 residues. Per germline, CDR1 ENHRY and CDR2 SYGVKD.

The rearrangement joins TRBV2 to TRBJ2-1; D might be TRBD1 (6 bases). Germline V gene data show CDR1 as SNHLY and CDR2 as FYNNEI. V lost 5 bases to trimming and J lost 0 bases, with 17 bases between them. This CDR3 region has 17 residues. In DNA form, the CDR3 reads TGTGCCAGCAGTTTCCTACAGGGAAGGAGCTCCTACAATGAGCAGTTCTTC. This sequence encodes CASSFLQGRSSYNEQFF.

V and J are TRBV9 and TRBJ2-1, with no clear D. The CDR3 is made up of 14 amino acids. The germline gives CDR1 SGDLS, CDR2 YYNGEE. Trimming shortened V by 3 bases and J by 9 bases, and 16 bases separated the two germline ends. The CDR3 coding sequence is TGTGCCAGCAGCGATCCGTTTTGGTTTGGTGAGCAGTTCTTC. Translating it yields CASSDPFWFGEQFF. Filled out from reference TRBV9 and TRBJ2-1, the complete variable domain reads DSGVTQTPKHLITATGQRVTLRCSPRSGDLSVYWYQQSLDQGLQFLIQYYNGEERAKGNILERFSAQQFPDLHSELNLSSLELGDSALYFCASSDPFWFGEQFFGPGTRLTVL.

The J gene is TRBJ1-3, the V gene TRBV29-1; D is unclear. The CDR3 contains 12 residues. Trimming took off 6 bases at V and 2 bases at J, with 8 bases between the two ends. The germline gives CDR1 SQVTM, CDR2 ANQGSEA. For the CDR3, the DNA is TGCAGCGTGGCGGTACCTGGAAACACCATATATTTT. Translating it yields CSVAVPGNTIYF.

Here the CDR3 reads CASSPTLNTEAFF. In nucleotides, the CDR3 is TGCGCCAGCAGCCCAACGCTGAACACTGAAGCTTTCTTT. J is TRBJ1-1 and V is TRBV4-3; D gene ambiguous. The CDR3 consists of 13 residues. V was clipped by 4 bases and J by 0 bases, with 6 bases between them. From germline, CDR1 is LGHNA and CDR2 YSLEER.

V gene TRBV9 combines with J gene TRBJ2-3, with 8 nucleotides matching TRBD2. V dropped 4 bases and J dropped 1; count of bases not matched to a gene: 8. CDR1 is SGDLS and CDR2 is YYNGEE in the germline V gene. The CDR3 totals 16 residues. The CDR3 region has the DNA TGTGCCAGCAGCTCGGGAGGGGTAGCGGGCACAGATACGCAGTATTTT. It codes for CASSSGGVAGTDTQYF.

This clone was picked up one time. This chain connects TRBV28 to TRBJ2-2, with 9 bases that match TRBD1. This CDR3 is 15 amino acids long. CDR1 and CDR2 from the germline V gene are MDHEN and SYDVKM. Unmatched junction bases numbered 7, after V lost 6 bases and J lost 5 bases. CDR3 protein: CASRTGGIGTGELFF. The CDR3 region has the DNA TGTGCCAGCAGAACAGGGGGCATCGGGACCGGGGAGCTGTTTTTT.

The J gene is TRBJ2-5, the V gene TRBV5-8, with unresolved D. V lost 4 bases to trimming and J lost 4 bases, with 14 bases between them. Germline V lookup: CDR1 SGHTS, CDR2 YDEGEE. The CDR3 covers 14 residues. CDR3 nucleotides: TGTGCCAGCAGCACCAGGACGGCGCCAGAGACCCAGTACTTC. Amino acids: CASSTRTAPETQYF.

The V and J genes are TRBV7-9 and TRBJ2-7; 11 bases align to TRBD2. Germline lookup yields CDR1 SEHNR and CDR2 FQNEAQ (reference sequence). V shed 0 bases, J shed 4 bases, and the junction held 5 bases outside the gene matches. The CDR3 is 16 amino acids. The CDR3 sequence is CASSLAGGLAEYEQYF. In DNA, the CDR3 is TGTGCCAGCAGCTTAGCGGGGGGACTAGCGGAATACGAGCAGTACTTC.

In DNA, the CDR3 is TGTGCCAGCAGTGAAGTTGGGCTAGCGGGAGTTGAGGGGGAGCTGTTTTTT. Its translation is CASSEVGLAGVEGELFF. V is TRBV6-1 and J is TRBJ2-2; 10 nucleotides align to TRBD2. V was pared by 1 base and J by 8 bases, with 10 bases of the junction left unmatched. The CDR3 sequence is 17 residues long. The germline V gene has CDR1 MNHNS and CDR2 SASEGT.

As regards this clone: Sequence at one end of the junction differs from germline and may be a read error. The chain is built from TRBV2 and TRBJ1-6; D is unclear. Looked up from germline, CDR1 is SNHLY and CDR2 is FYNNEI. The CDR3 is made up of 14 amino acids. In nucleotides, the CDR3 is TGTGCCAGCAGCGAAGGCTCGGTTAATTCACCCCTCCACTTT. It is translated as CASSEGSVNSPLHF. The full variable domain, in which reference TRBV2 and TRBJ1-6 provide the parts outside the CDR3, is EPEVTQTPSHQVTQMGQEVILRCVPISNHLYFYWYRQILGQKVEFLVSFYNNEISEKSEIFDDQFSVERPDGSNFTLKIRSTKLEDSAMYFCASSEGSVNSPLHFGNGTRLTVT.

The V call is TRBV11-2, the J call TRBJ2-7, with 9 bases aligning to TRBD1. J gave up 4 bases and V 1 base, and 2 bases lay outside the gene matches. CDR3 length equals 14 residues. Per the germline V gene, CDR1 is SGHAT and CDR2 is FQNNGV. DNA for the CDR3: TGTGCCAGCAGCTTAGTGGGGACAGGGTACGAGCAGTACTTC. It encodes CASSLVGTGYEQYF.

The gene calls are TRBV7-2 and TRBJ2-1, with 15 bases that match TRBD2. Germline V gives CDR1 SGHTA, CDR2 FQGNSA. V shed 5 bases and J 1 base; nucleotides not matched to a gene: 6. This CDR3 has 18 amino acids. The CDR3 region has the DNA TGTGCCAGCAGCCACGGGACTAGCGGGAGGAGGTCCTACAATGAGCAGTTCTTC. Translating it yields CASSHGTSGRRSYNEQFF.

The gene calls are TRBV6-5 and TRBJ1-2, with D possibly TRBD1 on 5 matching bases. Trimming stripped 8 bases from V and 5 bases from J, with 15 bases between. This CDR3 has 13 residues. Germline V CDR1 and CDR2: MNHEY, SVGAGI. CDR3 nucleotide sequence: TGTGCCAGCTGGGACGGCTATCAATATGGCTACACCTTC. It encodes CASWDGYQYGYTF.

V gene TRBV9 combines with J gene TRBJ2-7; 10 bases are shared with TRBD1. Germline lookup yields CDR1 SGDLS and CDR2 YYNGEE. This CDR3 has 15 residues. V lost 4 bases, J lost 2 bases, and 6 bases stayed unmatched. The chain's CDR3 is CASSITGTGAYEQYF. The CDR3 DNA is TGTGCCAGCAGCATCACCGGGACAGGGGCCTACGAGCAGTACTTC.

The chain uses TRBV29-1 and TRBJ1-2; D unclear. V lost 3 bases, J lost 1 base, and 9 bases lay in between. Looked up from germline, CDR1 is SQVTM and CDR2 is ANQGSEA. This CDR3 has 13 amino acids. In DNA form, the CDR3 reads TGCAGCGTTGAGTCACACCTTAACTATGGCTACACCTTC. Encoded protein: CSVESHLNYGYTF.

The rearrangement links TRBV14 to TRBJ2-4; 7 bases are shared with TRBD2. This CDR3 spans 18 amino acids. Germline V gives CDR1 SGHDN, CDR2 FVKESK. The J segment lost 0 bases and the V segment lost 1 base, leaving 9 bases of the junction unmatched. The chain's CDR3 is CASSQGASGVLAKNIQYF. The CDR3 nucleotides read TGTGCCAGCAGCCAAGGCGCGAGCGGGGTCTTAGCCAAAAACATTCAGTACTTC.

The gene calls are TRBV7-3 and TRBJ1-6; 8 bases are shared with TRBD1. The length of the CDR3 is 16 residues. CDR1 and CDR2 from the germline V gene are SGHTA and FQGTGA. The trim removed 6 bases at V and 7 bases at J, leaving 11 bases unmatched. The CDR3 region has the DNA TGTGCCAGCAGTACCCTTACGACAGGGGAGAATTCACCCCTCCACTTT. Translation: CASSTLTTGENSPLHF.

This CDR3 reads CASSTGSSGNTIYF. The CDR3, as DNA: TGTGCCAGCAGTACGGGAAGCTCTGGAAACACCATATATTTT. The chain recombines TRBV28 with TRBJ1-3, with D unresolved. This CDR3 region has 14 residues. In germline, CDR1 is MDHEN, CDR2 SYDVKM. V was trimmed by 5 bases and J by 0 bases, leaving 8 bases between them.

This clone is a singleton in its sample. This rearrangement joins TRBV29-1 to TRBJ2-7; D perhaps matches TRBD1 (6 bases). This CDR3 is built from 11 residues. Looked up from germline, CDR1 is SQVTM and CDR2 is ANQGSEA. V was trimmed by 6 bases and J by 10 bases, leaving 16 bases between them. The CDR3 DNA reads TGCAGCGTGGCCACAGGGTCGCTACAGTACTTC. Translation: CSVATGSLQYF.

This chain uses TRBV6-4 with TRBJ1-2, with TRBD1 as a possible D gene (5 bases). With 0 bases removed from V and 7 bases from J, the gap between germline ends came to 9 bases. This CDR3 has 13 residues. Per germline, CDR1 MRHNA and CDR2 SNTAGT. In nucleotides, the CDR3 is TGTGCCAGCAGTGACTCGTCGGGGACTGGCTACACCTTC. This gives the protein CASSDSSGTGYTF.

This chain uses TRBV19 with TRBJ2-2, with 9 nucleotides matching TRBD2. CDR3 length equals 16 residues. Per germline, CDR1 LNHDA and CDR2 SQIVND (reference sequence). Trimming removed 3 bases from V and 8 bases from J; junction bases left unmatched: 10. Here the CDR3 DNA reads TGTGCCAGTAGTATCTCGCTAGCGGGGAAGCAAGGGGAGCTGTTTTTT. This codes for CASSISLAGKQGELFF.

Here the CDR3 reads CASSQEWTRNSPLHF. CDR3 DNA: TGCGCCAGCAGCCAAGAGTGGACTCGGAATTCACCCCTCCACTTT. The V call is TRBV4-3, the J call TRBJ1-6; no definite D call. Germline CDR1 and CDR2: LGHNA and YSLEER. V lost 0 bases to trimming and J lost 7 bases, with 10 bases between them. The CDR3 is made up of 15 amino acids.

The CDR3 coding sequence is TGCGCCAGCAGCGACTACGACAGGACTTACGAGCAGTACTTC. Translated: CASSDYDRTYEQYF. The J gene is TRBJ2-7, the V gene TRBV5-1; D might be TRBD1 (6 bases). Germline V CDR1 and CDR2: SGHRS, YFSETQ. V dropped 4 bases and J dropped 4 bases, with 15 bases sitting between them. This CDR3 is built from 14 residues.

DNA of the CDR3: TGTGCCAGCAGCCAAGACCCGGCTAGCATTCAGTACTTC. This sequence encodes CASSQDPASIQYF. The chain combines TRBV3-1 (or the pseudogene TRBV3-2) with TRBJ2-4; D not certain. The CDR3 covers 13 residues. The V end lost 0 bases, the J end lost 9 bases, and 9 bases lay between the germline ends. CDR1 is LGHDT and CDR2 is YNNKEL in the germline V gene (reference sequence).

The chain links TRBV19 to TRBJ2-7; D possibly corresponds to TRBD2 (5 bases). The CDR3 totals 11 residues. Germline assignment: CDR1 LNHDA and CDR2 SQIVND (reference sequence). Trimming took 5 bases from V and 6 from J, leaving 8 bases between them. In nucleotides, the CDR3 is TGTGCCAGTAGTCTCGGAGGCGAGCAGTACTTC. Protein product: CASSLGGEQYF.

This chain uses TRBV7-2 with TRBJ2-5; 9 bases line up with TRBD2. The V gene's germline CDR1 is SGHTA and CDR2 FQGNSA. The CDR3 totals 16 residues. Trimming took 5 bases from V and 5 from J; bases not matched to a gene: 12. Written as DNA, the CDR3 is TGTGCCAGCAGCCCCCTAGGCGGGACTAGCCTGGAGACCCAGTACTTC. It codes for CASSPLGGTSLETQYF.

In DNA form, the CDR3 reads TGTGCCACCAGTGATCCAGGGACAGGATCCTACAATGAGCAGTTCTTC. Amino acids: CATSDPGTGSYNEQFF. This chain joins TRBV24-1 and TRBJ2-1; 8 bases are a match to TRBD1. Germline V gene lookup returns CDR1 KGHDR and CDR2 SFDVKD. The CDR3 loop spans 16 amino acids. Trimming took 3 bases from V and 1 from J; bases not matched to a gene: 4.

The chain carries TRBV5-1 and TRBJ2-2, with unresolved D. Germline-derived CDR1 and CDR2 are SGHRS and YFSETQ. Trimming shortened V by 4 bases and J by 1 base, and 8 bases separated the two germline ends. The CDR3 length is 14 residues. DNA for the CDR3: TGCGCCAGCAGCCAGGACGTGAACACCGGGGAGCTGTTTTTT. Protein sequence: CASSQDVNTGELFF.

This chain joins TRBV18 and TRBJ2-7, with 9 bases lining up with TRBD1. V was clipped by 5 bases and J by 6 bases; unmatched bases: 8. This CDR3 region has 14 residues. The germline V gene encodes CDR1 KGHSH and CDR2 LQKENI. Here the CDR3 reads CASSSGTGKGEQYF. The CDR3 DNA sequence: TGTGCCAGCTCATCTGGGACAGGGAAAGGCGAGCAGTACTTC.

This sequence joins TRBV19 and TRBJ2-1; perhaps TRBD2 as D (6 bases). The germline V and J ends were trimmed by 6 bases and 2 bases, with 11 bases remaining between them. The CDR3 totals 14 residues. CDR1 LNHDA and CDR2 SQIVND come from the germline V gene (reference sequence). In nucleotides, the CDR3 is TGTGCCAGTAGGGGACTGGCCCCCTACAATGAGCAGTTCTTC. Residues: CASRGLAPYNEQFF.

This clone was counted between two and nine times. The genes are TRBV7-3 and TRBJ1-2, with a tentative D call TRBD1 (6 bases). V gave up 5 bases and J gave up 5 bases, with 12 bases separating them. The CDR3 contains 13 residues. The germline gives CDR1 SGHTA, CDR2 FQGTGA. CDR3 coding DNA: TGTGCCAGCAGCCCCCAAACAGGGTATGGCTACACCTTC. This encodes CASSPQTGYGYTF.